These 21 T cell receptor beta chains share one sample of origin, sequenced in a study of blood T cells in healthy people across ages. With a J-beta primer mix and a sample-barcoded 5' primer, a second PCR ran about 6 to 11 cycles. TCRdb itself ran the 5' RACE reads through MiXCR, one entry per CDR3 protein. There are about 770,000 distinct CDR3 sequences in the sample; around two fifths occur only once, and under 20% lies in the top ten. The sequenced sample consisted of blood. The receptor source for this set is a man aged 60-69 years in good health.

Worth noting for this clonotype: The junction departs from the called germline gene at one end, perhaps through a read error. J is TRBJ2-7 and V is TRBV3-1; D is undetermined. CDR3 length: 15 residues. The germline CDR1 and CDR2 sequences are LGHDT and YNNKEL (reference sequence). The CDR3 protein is CANSLMRTAFYEQYF. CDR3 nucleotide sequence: TGTGCCAACAGCCTCATGAGGACCGCATTCTACGAGCAGTACTTC.

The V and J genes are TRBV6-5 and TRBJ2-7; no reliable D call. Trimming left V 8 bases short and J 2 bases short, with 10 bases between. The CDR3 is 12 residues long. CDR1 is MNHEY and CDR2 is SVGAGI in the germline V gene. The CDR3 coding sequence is TGTGCCAGCTCAGGATCTACCTACGAGCAGTACTTC. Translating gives CASSGSTYEQYF.

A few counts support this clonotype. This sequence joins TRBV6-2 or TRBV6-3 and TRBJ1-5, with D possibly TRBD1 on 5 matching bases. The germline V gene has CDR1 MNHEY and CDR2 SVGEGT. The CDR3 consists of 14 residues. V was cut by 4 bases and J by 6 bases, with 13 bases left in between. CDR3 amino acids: CASSSRGKFQPQHF. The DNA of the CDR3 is TGTGCCAGCAGTTCCCGGGGGAAGTTTCAGCCCCAGCATTTT.

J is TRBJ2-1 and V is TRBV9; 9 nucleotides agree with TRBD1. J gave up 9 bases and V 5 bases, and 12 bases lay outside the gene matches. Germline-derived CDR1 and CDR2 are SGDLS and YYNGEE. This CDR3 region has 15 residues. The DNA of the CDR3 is TGTGCCAGCAGAATCGGGACAGGGAATGGGGGTGAGCAGTTCTTC. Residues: CASRIGTGNGGEQFF.

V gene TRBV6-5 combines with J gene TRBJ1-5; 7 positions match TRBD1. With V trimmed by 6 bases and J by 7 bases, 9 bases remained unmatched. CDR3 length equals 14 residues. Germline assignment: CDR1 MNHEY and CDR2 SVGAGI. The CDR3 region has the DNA TGTGCCAGCAGCCTCCACGGGACAGCGCAGCCCCAGCATTTT. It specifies CASSLHGTAQPQHF.

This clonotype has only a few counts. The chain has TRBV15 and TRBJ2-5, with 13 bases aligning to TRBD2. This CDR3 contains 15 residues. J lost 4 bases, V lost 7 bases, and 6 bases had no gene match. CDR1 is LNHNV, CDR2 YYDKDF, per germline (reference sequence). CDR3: CATKTSGGAGETQYF. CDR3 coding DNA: TGTGCCACCAAAACTAGCGGGGGGGCCGGAGAGACCCAGTACTTC.

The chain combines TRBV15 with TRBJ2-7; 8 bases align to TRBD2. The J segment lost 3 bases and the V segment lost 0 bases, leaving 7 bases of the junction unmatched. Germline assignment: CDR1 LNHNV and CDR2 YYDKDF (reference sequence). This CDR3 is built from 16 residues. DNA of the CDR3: TGTGCCACCAGCAGAGATTCACGGGGGGGCTACTACGAGCAGTACTTC. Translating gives CATSRDSRGGYYEQYF.

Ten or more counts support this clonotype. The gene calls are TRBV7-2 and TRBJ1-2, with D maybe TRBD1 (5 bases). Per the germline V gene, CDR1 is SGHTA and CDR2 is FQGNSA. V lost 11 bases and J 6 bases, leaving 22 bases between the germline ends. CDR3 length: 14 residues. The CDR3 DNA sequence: TGTGCCTGCTCCCGGGTCCCGAGCAGGGATGGCTACACCTTC. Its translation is CACSRVPSRDGYTF.

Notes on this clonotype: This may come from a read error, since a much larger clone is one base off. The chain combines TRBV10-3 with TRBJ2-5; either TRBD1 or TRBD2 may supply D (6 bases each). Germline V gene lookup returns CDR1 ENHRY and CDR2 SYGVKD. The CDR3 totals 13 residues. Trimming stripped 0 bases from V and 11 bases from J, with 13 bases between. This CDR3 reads CAISESGGDEQYF. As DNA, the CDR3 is TGTGCCATCAGTGAGTCGGGGGGCGATGAGCAGTACTTC.

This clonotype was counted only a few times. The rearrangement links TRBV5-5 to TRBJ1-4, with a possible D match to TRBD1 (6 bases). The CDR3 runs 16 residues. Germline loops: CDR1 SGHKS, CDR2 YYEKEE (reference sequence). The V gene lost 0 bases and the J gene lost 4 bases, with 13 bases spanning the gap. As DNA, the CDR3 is TGTGCCAGCAGCTTGGCCCTGCAGGGGCTTAATGAAAAACTGTTTTTT. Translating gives CASSLALQGLNEKLFF.

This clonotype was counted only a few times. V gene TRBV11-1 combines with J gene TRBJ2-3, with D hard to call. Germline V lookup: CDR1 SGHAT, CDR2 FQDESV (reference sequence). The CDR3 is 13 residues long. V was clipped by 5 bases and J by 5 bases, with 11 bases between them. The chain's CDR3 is CASSTRPEDTQYF. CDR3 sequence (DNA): TGTGCCAGCAGCACCCGACCAGAAGATACGCAGTATTTT. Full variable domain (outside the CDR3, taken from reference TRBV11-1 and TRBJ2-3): EAEVAQSPRYKITEKSQAVAFWCDPISGHATLYWYRQILGQGPELLVQFQDESVVDDSQLPKDRFSAERLKGVDSTLKIQPAELGDSAMYLCASSTRPEDTQYFGPGTRLTVL.

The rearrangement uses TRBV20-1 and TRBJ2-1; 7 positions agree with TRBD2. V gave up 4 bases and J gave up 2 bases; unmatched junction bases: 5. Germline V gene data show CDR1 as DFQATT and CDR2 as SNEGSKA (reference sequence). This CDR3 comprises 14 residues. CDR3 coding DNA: TGCAGTGCTACAAGCGGGGCCCCCTACAATGAGCAGTTCTTC. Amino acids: CSATSGAPYNEQFF.

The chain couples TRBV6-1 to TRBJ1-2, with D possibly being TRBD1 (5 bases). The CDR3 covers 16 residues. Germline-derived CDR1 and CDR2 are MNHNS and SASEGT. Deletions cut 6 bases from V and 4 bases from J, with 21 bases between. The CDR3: CASRSPDPRDLYGYTF. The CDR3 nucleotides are TGTGCCAGCAGGTCCCCGGACCCCAGGGATCTCTATGGCTACACCTTC.

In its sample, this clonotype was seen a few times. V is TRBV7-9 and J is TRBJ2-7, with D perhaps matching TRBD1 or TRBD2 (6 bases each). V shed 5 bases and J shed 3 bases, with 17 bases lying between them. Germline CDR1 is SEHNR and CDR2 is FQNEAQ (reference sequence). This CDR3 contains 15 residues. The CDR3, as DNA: TGTGCCAGCAGCCTGCTCGGGGGCAGAAGCTACGAGCAGTACTTC. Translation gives CASSLLGGRSYEQYF.

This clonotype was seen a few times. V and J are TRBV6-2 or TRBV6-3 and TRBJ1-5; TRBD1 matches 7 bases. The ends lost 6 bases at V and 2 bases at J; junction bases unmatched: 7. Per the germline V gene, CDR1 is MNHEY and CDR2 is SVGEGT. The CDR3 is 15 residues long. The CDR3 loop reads CASSQGQAGNQPQHF. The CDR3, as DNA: TGTGCCAGCAGCCAAGGACAGGCCGGCAATCAGCCCCAGCATTTT.

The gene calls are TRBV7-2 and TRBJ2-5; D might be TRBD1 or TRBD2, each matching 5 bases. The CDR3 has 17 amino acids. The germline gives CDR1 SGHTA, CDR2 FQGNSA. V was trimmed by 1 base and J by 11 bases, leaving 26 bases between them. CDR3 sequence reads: CASSLVGVAGSEWIQYF. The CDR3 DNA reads TGTGCCAGCAGCTTAGTGGGGGTAGCTGGATCCGAATGGATTCAGTACTTC.

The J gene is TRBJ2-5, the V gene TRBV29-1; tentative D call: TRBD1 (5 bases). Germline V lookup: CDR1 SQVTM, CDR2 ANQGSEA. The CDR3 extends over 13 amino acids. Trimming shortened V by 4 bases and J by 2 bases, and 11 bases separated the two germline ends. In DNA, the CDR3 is TGCAGCGTTGTAGGTTCAGGGCAAGAGACCCAGTACTTC. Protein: CSVVGSGQETQYF.

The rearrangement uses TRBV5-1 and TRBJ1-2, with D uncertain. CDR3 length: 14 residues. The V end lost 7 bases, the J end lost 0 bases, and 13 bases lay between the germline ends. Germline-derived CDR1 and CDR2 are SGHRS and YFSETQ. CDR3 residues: CASSPGIANYGYTF. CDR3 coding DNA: TGCGCCAGCTCGCCCGGCATAGCTAACTATGGCTACACCTTC.

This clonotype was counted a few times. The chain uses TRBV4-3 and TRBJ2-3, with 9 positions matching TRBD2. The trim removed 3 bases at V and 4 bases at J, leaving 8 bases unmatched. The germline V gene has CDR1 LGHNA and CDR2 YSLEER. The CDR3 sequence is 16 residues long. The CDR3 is CASSQGASGTSDTQYF. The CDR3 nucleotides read TGCGCCAGCAGCCAGGGGGCTAGCGGGACTTCAGATACGCAGTATTTT.

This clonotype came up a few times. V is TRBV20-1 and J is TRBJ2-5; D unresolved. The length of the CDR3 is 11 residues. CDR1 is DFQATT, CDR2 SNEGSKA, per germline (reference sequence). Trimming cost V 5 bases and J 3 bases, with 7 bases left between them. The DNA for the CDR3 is TGCAGTGCTCGGAGAAAAGAGACCCAGTACTTC. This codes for CSARRKETQYF.

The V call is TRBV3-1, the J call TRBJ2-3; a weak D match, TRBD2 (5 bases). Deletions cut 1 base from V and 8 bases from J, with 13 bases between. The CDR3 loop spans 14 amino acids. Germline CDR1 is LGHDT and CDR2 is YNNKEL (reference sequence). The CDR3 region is CASSQVAGRGTQYF. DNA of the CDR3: TGTGCCAGCAGCCAAGTTGCAGGCCGGGGTACGCAGTATTTT.